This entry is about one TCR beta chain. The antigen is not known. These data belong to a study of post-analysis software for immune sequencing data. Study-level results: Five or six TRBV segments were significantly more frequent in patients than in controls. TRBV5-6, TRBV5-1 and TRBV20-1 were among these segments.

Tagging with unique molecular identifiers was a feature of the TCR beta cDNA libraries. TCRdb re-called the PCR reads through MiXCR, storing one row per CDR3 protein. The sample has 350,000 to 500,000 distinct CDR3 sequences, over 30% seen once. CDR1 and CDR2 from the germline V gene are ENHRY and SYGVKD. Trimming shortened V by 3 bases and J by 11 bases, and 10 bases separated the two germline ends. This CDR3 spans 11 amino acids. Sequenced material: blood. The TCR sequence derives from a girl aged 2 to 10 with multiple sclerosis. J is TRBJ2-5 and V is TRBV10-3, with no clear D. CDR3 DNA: TGTGCCATCAGTGACCTGCTCCAGCAGTACTTC. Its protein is CAISDLLQQYF.